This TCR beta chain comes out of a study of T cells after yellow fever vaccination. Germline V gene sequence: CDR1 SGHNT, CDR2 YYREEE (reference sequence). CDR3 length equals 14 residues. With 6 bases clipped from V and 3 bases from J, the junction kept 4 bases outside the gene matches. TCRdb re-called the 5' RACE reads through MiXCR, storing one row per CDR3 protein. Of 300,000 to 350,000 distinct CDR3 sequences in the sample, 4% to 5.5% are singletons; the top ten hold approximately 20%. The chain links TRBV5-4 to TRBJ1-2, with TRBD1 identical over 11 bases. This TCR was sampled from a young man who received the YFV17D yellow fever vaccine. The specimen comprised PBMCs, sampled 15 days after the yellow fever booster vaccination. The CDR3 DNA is TGTGCCAGCATCCGGACAGGGGGCGACTATGGCTACACCTTC. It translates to CASIRTGGDYGYTF.